The T cell receptor beta chain described here comes from a study of T cell clones after liver transplantation. Looking at the study overall: Post-transplant blood was tracked for graft-donor-reactive T cell clones identified in a pre-transplant mixed lymphocyte reaction. At least one year of complete immunosuppression withdrawal without enzymes over twice normal defined tolerance. Subjects received no induction therapy and standard immunosuppression until randomization at 12-24 months post-transplant. General study results and limits: The donor-reactive repertoire was only partly measurable in a couple of subjects, lacking donor cells.

In this sample, this clone turned up a few times. Antigen unknown. V lost 3 bases to trimming and J lost 0 bases, with 14 bases between them. CDR3 length: 17 residues. Germline CDR1 is SGHNT and CDR2 is YENEEA. The method was immunoSEQ multiplex PCR; TCRdb's version includes in-frame clones alone and lacks a portion of them. The sample records about 11,000 clones, over 55% being singletons. The chain links TRBV11-3 to TRBJ1-4; D unresolved. Specimen: CD4+ T cells from blood, collected about 2.5 years after liver transplant. The source is a human patient who received a liver transplant. A subset of T cells may come from the graft donor. The DNA for the CDR3 is TGTGCCAGCAGCTTTCTCCTTTGCGTTCCAACTAATGAAAAACTGTTTTTT. It encodes CASSFLLCVPTNEKLFF.